Sequencing of this T cell receptor (beta chain) was carried out in a study of cytomegalovirus exposure and HLA in healthy donors. The PCR had 60 Vbeta and 13 Jbeta primers. Sequencing was performed with immunoSEQ multiplex PCR; in TCRdb, only in-frame clones are kept and a portion is missing. The profile shows approximately 200,000 clones, around 79% of them singletons. The germline CDR1 and CDR2 sequences are MNHEY and SMNVEV (reference sequence). Trimming pared 6 bases from V and 3 bases from J, leaving 15 bases between. The CDR3 extends over 15 amino acids. This chain uses TRBV27 with TRBJ1-5; D possibly corresponds to TRBD1 (5 bases). Sequenced input: PBMCs. This TCR was recovered from a girl aged 10 to 17 in good health and CMV-seropositive. This chain's CDR3 is CASSAVGTFNQPQHF. The CDR3, as DNA: TGTGCCAGCAGCGCCGTCGGGACTTTCAATCAGCCCCAGCATTTT.